The source of this TCR beta chain is a study of T-cell reconstitution after alpha-beta-depleted transplantation in children. Findings of the study overall: Several hundred graft clones that had expanded were reportedly the source of alpha-beta T cells about two months after transplant. Several patients had high TCRbeta diversity at day 60; it came from surviving recipient T cells and thymic progenitors. T-cell counts and diversity at one year following transplant were attributed mainly to newly produced T cells.

Unique molecular identifiers were incorporated when the TCRbeta library was constructed. One entry per CDR3 protein results from TCRdb running MiXCR on the PCR reads. In the table there are 90,000 to 120,000 distinct CDR3 sequences, about 6.5% of which are singletons. A note on this clonotype: Its antigen remains unidentified.

The receptor comes from a male patient between 2 and 15 years old who had a stem cell transplant for acute lymphoblastic leukemia, so the T cells may come from the graft donor. The source was PBMCs, mostly from graft donor cells, collected 360 days after TCRalphabeta/CD19-depleted stem cell transplant.

The DNA for the CDR3 is TGTGCCAGCAGCATTCACGGGAACACTGAAGCTTTCTTT. Protein product: CASSIHGNTEAFF. The gene calls are TRBV7-3 and TRBJ1-1, with D unclear. This CDR3 region has 13 residues. The germline CDR1 and CDR2 sequences are SGHTA and FQGTGA. The V and J ends lost 5 bases and 1 base respectively, with 8 bases between them.